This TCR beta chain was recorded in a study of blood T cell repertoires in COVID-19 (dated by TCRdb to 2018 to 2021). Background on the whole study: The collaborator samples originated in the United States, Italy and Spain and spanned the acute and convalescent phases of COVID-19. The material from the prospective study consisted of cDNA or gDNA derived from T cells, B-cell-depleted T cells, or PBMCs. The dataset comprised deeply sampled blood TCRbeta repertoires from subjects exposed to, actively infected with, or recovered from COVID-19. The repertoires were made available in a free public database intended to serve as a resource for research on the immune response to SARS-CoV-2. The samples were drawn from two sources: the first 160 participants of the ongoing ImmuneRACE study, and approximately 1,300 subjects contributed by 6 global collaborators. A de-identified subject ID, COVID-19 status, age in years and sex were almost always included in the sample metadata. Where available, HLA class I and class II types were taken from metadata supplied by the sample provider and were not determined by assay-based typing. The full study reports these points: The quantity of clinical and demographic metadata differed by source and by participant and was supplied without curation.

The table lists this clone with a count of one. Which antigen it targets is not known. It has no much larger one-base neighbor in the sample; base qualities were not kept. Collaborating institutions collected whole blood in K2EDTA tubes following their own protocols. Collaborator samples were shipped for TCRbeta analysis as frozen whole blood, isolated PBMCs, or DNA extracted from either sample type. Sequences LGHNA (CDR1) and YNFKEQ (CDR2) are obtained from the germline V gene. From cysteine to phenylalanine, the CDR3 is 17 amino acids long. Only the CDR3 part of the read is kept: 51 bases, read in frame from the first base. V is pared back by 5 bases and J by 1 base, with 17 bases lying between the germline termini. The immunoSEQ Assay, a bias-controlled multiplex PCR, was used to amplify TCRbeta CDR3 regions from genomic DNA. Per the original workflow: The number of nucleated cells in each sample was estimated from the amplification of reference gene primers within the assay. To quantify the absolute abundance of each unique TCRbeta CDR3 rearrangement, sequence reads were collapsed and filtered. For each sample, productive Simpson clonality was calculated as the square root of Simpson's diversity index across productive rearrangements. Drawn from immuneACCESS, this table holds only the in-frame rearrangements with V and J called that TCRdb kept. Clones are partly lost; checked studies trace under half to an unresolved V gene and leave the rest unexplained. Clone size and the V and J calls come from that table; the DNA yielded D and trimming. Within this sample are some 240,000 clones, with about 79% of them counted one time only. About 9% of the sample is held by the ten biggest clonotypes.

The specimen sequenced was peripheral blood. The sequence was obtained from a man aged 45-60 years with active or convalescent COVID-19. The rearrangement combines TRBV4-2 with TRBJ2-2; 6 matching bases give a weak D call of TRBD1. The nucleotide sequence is TGTGCCAGCAGCTCCAGGGGAGCTACACTGAACACCGGGGAGCTGTTTTTT. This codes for CASSSRGATLNTGELFF.